These 24 T cell receptor beta chains were all obtained from the same sample, sequenced in a study of early T cells in non-severe SARS-CoV-2 infection. From the 5' RACE reads, TCRdb called clonotypes with MiXCR, one entry per CDR3 protein. Among 25,000 to 35,000 distinct CDR3 sequences listed, about 5.5% were seen once. Sequenced sample: whole blood. The receptors stem from an adult who was a healthcare worker with PCR-confirmed SARS-CoV-2 infection or an uninfected control (not recorded which).

This clonotype was detected many times. This chain links TRBV29-1 with TRBJ1-4; D unclear. Deletions cut 5 bases from V and 5 bases from J, with 12 bases between. The CDR3 spans 13 residues. Per germline, CDR1 SQVTM and CDR2 ANQGSEA. For the CDR3, the DNA is TGCAGCGTTTACCGGAGTCCGAATGAAAAACTGTTTTTT. It is translated as CSVYRSPNEKLFF.

This clonotype was detected only a few times. The chain carries TRBV25-1 and TRBJ1-1, with a weak D call TRBD1 (6 bases). Germline-derived CDR1 and CDR2 are MGHDK and SYGVNS. This CDR3 is built from 18 residues. V lost 4 bases and J 4 bases, leaving 25 bases between the germline ends. The CDR3, as DNA: TGTGCCAGCAGTGCGCCCCAGGGGAATATATCACTGGGCACTGAAGCTTTCTTT. This codes for CASSAPQGNISLGTEAFF.

This clonotype appeared many times. The chain links TRBV27 to TRBJ2-1; 9 bases are shared with TRBD2. This CDR3 spans 15 amino acids. J gave up 7 bases and V 3 bases, and 7 bases lay outside the gene matches. Germline values: CDR1 MNHEY, CDR2 SMNVEV (reference sequence). The CDR3 sequence: CASSFRREGQNEQFF. CDR3 in DNA: TGTGCCAGCAGTTTCAGGCGGGAGGGCCAAAATGAGCAGTTCTTC.

This clonotype was counted many times. The rearrangement links TRBV7-2 to TRBJ2-7; 7 bases line up with TRBD1. CDR1 and CDR2 from the germline V gene are SGHTA and FQGNSA. This CDR3 spans 15 amino acids. J gave up 6 bases and V 5 bases, and 13 bases lay outside the gene matches. The CDR3 sequence is CASSQEGQWAREQYF. The CDR3 nucleotides are TGTGCCAGCAGCCAAGAGGGACAGTGGGCTCGCGAGCAGTACTTC.

This chain uses TRBV6-6 with TRBJ1-6; D is perhaps TRBD1 (6 bases). The CDR3 extends over 14 amino acids. V was pared by 7 bases and J by 10 bases, with 17 bases between. Looked up from germline, CDR1 is MNHNY and CDR2 is SVGAGI (reference sequence). CDR3 in amino acids: CASTIRGVDSPLHF. The CDR3 nucleotides read TGTGCCAGCACCATCAGGGGTGTCGACTCACCCCTCCACTTT.

In its sample, this clonotype was seen many times. V gene TRBV7-2 combines with J gene TRBJ2-2, with D perhaps TRBD2 (6 bases). The ends were cut back, 1 base at V and 1 base at J, with 10 bases in the middle. CDR1 is SGHTA, CDR2 FQGNSA, per germline. This CDR3 has 16 residues. The chain's CDR3 is CASSLVGGVNTGELFF. DNA of the CDR3: TGTGCCAGCAGCTTAGTGGGCGGGGTGAACACCGGGGAGCTGTTTTTT.

The chain carries TRBV28 and TRBJ1-1, with D possibly matching TRBD1 (5 bases). Germline CDR1 is MDHEN and CDR2 is SYDVKM. V was pared by 2 bases and J by 0 bases, with 10 bases between. The CDR3 is 15 residues long. CDR3: CASSLRRGMNTEAFF. CDR3 nucleotide sequence: TGTGCCAGCAGTTTAAGGCGGGGGATGAACACTGAAGCTTTCTTT.

This clonotype was seen a few times. The chain combines TRBV11-2 with TRBJ2-7, with D tentatively TRBD1 (6 bases). Germline CDR1 SGHAT, CDR2 FQNNGV. Deletions cut 5 bases from V and 3 bases from J, with 17 bases between. This CDR3 is 15 amino acids long. The CDR3 is CASSKDPDSFYEQYF. CDR3 sequence (DNA): TGTGCCAGCAGCAAAGACCCGGACAGTTTCTACGAGCAGTACTTC.

This clonotype was seen many times. Here the CDR3 reads CASSRPAGSTYGYTF. The CDR3 nucleotides are TGTGCCAGCAGCCGCCCTGCAGGGTCGACCTATGGCTACACCTTC. The rearrangement joins TRBV28 to TRBJ1-2; D may be TRBD1 (5 bases). V lost 6 bases and J 4 bases, leaving 18 bases between the germline ends. Per the germline V gene, CDR1 is MDHEN and CDR2 is SYDVKM. This CDR3 region has 15 residues.

This clonotype came up many times. The chain uses TRBV7-2 and TRBJ2-1, with TRBD1 identical over 8 bases. CDR3 length equals 16 residues. The J segment lost 9 bases and the V segment lost 5 bases, leaving 15 bases of the junction unmatched. Per the germline V gene, CDR1 is SGHTA and CDR2 is FQGNSA. CDR3 in DNA: TGTGCCAGCAGCACAAGGACAGGGAAAGGAGGGGGTGAGCAGTTCTTC. Protein sequence: CASSTRTGKGGGEQFF.

The rearrangement uses TRBV12-3 or TRBV12-4 and TRBJ2-3, with D hard to call. The CDR3 has 13 residues. Trimming cost V 2 bases and J 9 bases, with 12 bases left between them. Here the CDR3 DNA reads TGTGCCAGCAGTTTAATTAGGGAACGCACGCAGTATTTT. Translation: CASSLIRERTQYF.

In its sample, this clonotype was seen a few times. The V call is TRBV12-3 or TRBV12-4, the J call TRBJ2-2; D unclear. CDR3 size: 12 residues. V lost 6 bases and J lost 3, with 5 bases in between. The chain's CDR3 is CASRKDTGELFF. The CDR3 DNA reads as TGTGCCAGCAGAAAAGACACCGGGGAGCTGTTTTTT.

This clonotype was seen repeatedly, ten times or more. CDR3 nucleotide sequence: TGTGCCAGCAGCCCCCAGGGAATCACCGGGGAGCTGTTTTTT. Its protein product is CASSPQGITGELFF. This chain uses TRBV3-1 with TRBJ2-2; D is possibly TRBD1 (5 bases). CDR1 LGHDT and CDR2 YNNKEL come from the germline V gene (reference sequence). This CDR3 region has 14 residues. Between the trimmed V and J ends, which lost 4 bases and 4 bases, there was a span of 10 bases.

This chain links TRBV29-1 with TRBJ2-3; D gene unclear. The CDR3 extends over 12 amino acids. Germline CDR1 reads SQVTM; CDR2 reads ANQGSEA. The V end lost 1 base, the J end lost 12 bases, and 14 bases lay between the germline ends. CDR3 in amino acids: CSVEGGWTSQYF. The CDR3 bases are TGCAGCGTTGAAGGGGGATGGACGAGTCAGTATTTT.

This clonotype was counted ten times or more. The chain links TRBV7-2 to TRBJ2-6; a weak D match, TRBD1 (6 bases). The CDR3 contains 15 residues. The germline V and J ends were trimmed by 6 bases and 2 bases, with 11 bases remaining between them. The germline V gene encodes CDR1 SGHTA and CDR2 FQGNSA. Written as DNA, the CDR3 is TGTGCCAGCAGTCGTGGGGGCCCTGGGGCCAACGTCCTGACTTTC. This translates into CASSRGGPGANVLTF.

At least ten counts were recorded for this clonotype. The V call is TRBV7-2, the J call TRBJ2-7; unclear D gene. V was cut by 1 base and J by 0 bases, with 10 bases left in between. Germline V gene lookup returns CDR1 SGHTA and CDR2 FQGNSA. The CDR3 spans 15 residues. This CDR3 is CASSLGAPSSYEQYF. The DNA for the CDR3 is TGTGCCAGCAGCTTAGGAGCCCCGAGCTCCTACGAGCAGTACTTC.

This clonotype has just a few counts. V and J are TRBV9 and TRBJ2-5, with 10 bases fitting TRBD2. Germline lookup yields CDR1 SGDLS and CDR2 YYNGEE. The CDR3 runs 14 residues. V trimming: 3 bases; J trimming: 5 bases; junction bases outside the gene matches: 4. CDR3 in amino acids: CASSAGLAYETQYF. The CDR3 DNA reads TGTGCCAGCAGCGCGGGACTAGCGTATGAGACCCAGTACTTC.

The sample holds a few counts of this clonotype. V gene TRBV7-9 combines with J gene TRBJ2-1; D is possibly TRBD2 (5 bases). V was cut by 11 bases and J by 1 base, with 9 bases left in between. Germline lookup yields CDR1 SEHNR and CDR2 FQNEAQ (reference sequence). The CDR3 has 12 amino acids. CDR3 DNA sequence: TGTGCCTCCGGACTGTCCTACAATGAGCAGTTCTTC. As protein: CASGLSYNEQFF.

This clonotype was seen many times. The chain is built from TRBV6-6 and TRBJ1-5; D remains ambiguous. The germline V and J ends were trimmed by 2 bases and 0 bases, with 14 bases remaining between them. CDR1 is MNHNY and CDR2 is SVGAGI in the germline V gene (reference sequence). This CDR3 has 17 residues. The chain's CDR3 is CASSYGGSGGSNQPQHF. In DNA, the CDR3 is TGTGCCAGCAGTTACGGCGGGTCCGGAGGTAGCAATCAGCCCCAGCATTTT.

This clonotype was found a few times. This chain joins TRBV12-5 and TRBJ2-7; 10 nucleotides align to TRBD1. V lost 5 bases, J lost 13 bases, and 5 bases stayed unmatched. This CDR3 spans 11 amino acids. Germline V CDR1 and CDR2: LGHNT, FRNRAP. This CDR3 is CASGVGTGEYF. CDR3 sequence (DNA): TGTGCTAGTGGTGTGGGGACAGGGGAATACTTC.

This clonotype was observed a handful of times. The gene calls are TRBV29-1 and TRBJ1-1, with D tentatively TRBD1 (6 bases). The CDR3 loop spans 13 amino acids. Trimming pared 3 bases from V and 8 bases from J, leaving 16 bases between. Germline V gene lookup returns CDR1 SQVTM and CDR2 ANQGSEA. CDR3 bases: TGCAGCGTTGAGATCCGTGTGGACAGCGAAGCTTTCTTT. Amino acids: CSVEIRVDSEAFF.

In this sample, this clonotype turned up many times. J is TRBJ2-1 and V is TRBV7-2, with D possibly matching TRBD2 (7 bases). V lost 0 bases to trimming and J lost 5 bases, with 8 bases between them. CDR1 is SGHTA, CDR2 FQGNSA, per germline. The CDR3 loop spans 14 amino acids. The CDR3 spells CASSLAGGHNEQFF. CDR3 DNA sequence: TGTGCCAGCAGCTTAGCGGGGGGGCACAATGAGCAGTTCTTC.

This clonotype was detected a few times. The V call is TRBV30, the J call TRBJ2-1; 7 bases line up with TRBD1. The V and J ends lost 5 bases and 4 bases, in that order; junction bases with no gene match: 5. CDR3 length equals 13 residues. Germline CDR1 GTSNPN, CDR2 SVGIG (reference sequence). CDR3: CAWDREGYNEQFF. CDR3 DNA sequence: TGTGCCTGGGACAGGGAAGGATACAATGAGCAGTTCTTC.

The chain is built from TRBV15 and TRBJ2-2; D gene unclear. Germline V lookup: CDR1 LNHNV, CDR2 YYDKDF (reference sequence). The CDR3 loop spans 14 amino acids. V was shortened by 5 bases and J by 10 bases, with 17 bases between the two germline ends. The CDR3 loop is CATSVSVSTLELFF. For the CDR3, the DNA is TGTGCCACCAGCGTCTCGGTCTCCACCTTGGAGCTGTTTTTT.